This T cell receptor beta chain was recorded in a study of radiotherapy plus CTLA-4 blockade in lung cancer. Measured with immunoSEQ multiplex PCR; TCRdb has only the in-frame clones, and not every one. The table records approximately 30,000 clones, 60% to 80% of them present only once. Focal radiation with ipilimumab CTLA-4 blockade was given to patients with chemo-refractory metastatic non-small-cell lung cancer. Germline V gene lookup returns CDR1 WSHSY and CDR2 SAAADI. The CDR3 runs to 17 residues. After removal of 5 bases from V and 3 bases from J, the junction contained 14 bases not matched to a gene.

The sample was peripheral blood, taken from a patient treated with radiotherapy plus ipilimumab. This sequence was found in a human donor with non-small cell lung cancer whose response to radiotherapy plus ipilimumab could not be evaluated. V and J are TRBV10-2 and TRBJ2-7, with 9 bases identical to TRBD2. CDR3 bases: TGCGCCAGCAGTCCCCTCGGGATAGGTAGCGGGAGCTACGAGCAGTACTTC. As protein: CASSPLGIGSGSYEQYF.